What follows describes a single T cell receptor beta chain. V shed 10 bases and J shed 6 bases, with 9 bases lying between them. Germline V gene data show CDR1 as LNHDA and CDR2 as SQIVND (reference sequence). The CDR3 is 11 amino acids. The entry originates in a study of T cell responses to AZD1222 COVID-19 vaccine. The data were produced by immunoSEQ multiplex PCR, yet TCRdb's version contains in-frame clones alone and is incomplete. The sample yields about 160,000 clones, 85% to 95% seen once. The sequences come from peripheral blood, collected 28 days after the second AZD1222 dose. The J gene is TRBJ2-2, the V gene TRBV19; D gene ambiguous. The clonotype was recovered from an adult who received the AZD1222 COVID-19 vaccine. CDR3 bases: TGTGCCACAAACTGGGCCGGGGAGCTGTTTTTT. It codes for CATNWAGELFF.